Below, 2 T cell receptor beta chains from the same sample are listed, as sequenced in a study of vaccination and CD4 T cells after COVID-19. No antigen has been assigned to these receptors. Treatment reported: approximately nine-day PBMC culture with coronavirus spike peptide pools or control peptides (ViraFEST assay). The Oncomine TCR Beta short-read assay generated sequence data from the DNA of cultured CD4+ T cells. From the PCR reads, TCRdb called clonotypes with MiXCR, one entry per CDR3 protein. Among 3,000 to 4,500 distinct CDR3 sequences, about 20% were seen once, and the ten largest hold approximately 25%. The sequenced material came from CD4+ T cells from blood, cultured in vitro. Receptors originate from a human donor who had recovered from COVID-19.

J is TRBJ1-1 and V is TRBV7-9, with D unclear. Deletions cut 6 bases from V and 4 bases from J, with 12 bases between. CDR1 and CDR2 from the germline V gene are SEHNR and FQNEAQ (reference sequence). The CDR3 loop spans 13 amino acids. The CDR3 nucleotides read TGTGCCAGCAGTACCAAGAAACTCACTGAAGCTTTCTTT. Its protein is CASSTKKLTEAFF.

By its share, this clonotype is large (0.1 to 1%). Here the CDR3 DNA reads TGCAGTGCTAGAGTTGGGAGGTGGGCTGAAGCTTTCTTT. This gives the protein CSARVGRWAEAFF. This chain connects TRBV20-1 to TRBJ1-1; D is unresolved. CDR1 DFQATT and CDR2 SNEGSKA come from the germline V gene (reference sequence). The CDR3 spans 13 residues. The V end was cut by 1 base, the J end by 6 bases, with 12 bases between.